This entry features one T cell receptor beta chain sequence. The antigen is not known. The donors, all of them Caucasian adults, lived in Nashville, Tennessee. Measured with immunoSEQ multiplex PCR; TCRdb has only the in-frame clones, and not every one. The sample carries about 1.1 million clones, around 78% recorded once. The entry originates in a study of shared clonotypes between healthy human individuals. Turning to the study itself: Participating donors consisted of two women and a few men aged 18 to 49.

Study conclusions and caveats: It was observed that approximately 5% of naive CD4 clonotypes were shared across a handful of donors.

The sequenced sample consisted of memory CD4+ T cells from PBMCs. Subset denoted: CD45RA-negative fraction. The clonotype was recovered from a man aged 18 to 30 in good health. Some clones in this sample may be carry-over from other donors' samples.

The CDR3 region is CASSKEASRRDEQYF. The CDR3 region has the DNA TGTGCCAGCAGCAAAGAGGCGAGCCGGAGGGACGAGCAGTACTTC. The V gene is TRBV21-1, the J gene TRBJ2-7; TRBD2 is taken as the D call from the table, unchecked against the DNA. TRBV21-1 is marked as a pseudogene. The CDR3 has 15 residues.